The rows below give T cell receptor beta chains drawn from one sample of a study of blood T cell repertoires in COVID-19. TCRdb keeps only in-frame clones here, not all; method: immunoSEQ multiplex PCR. The table records under 250,000 clones, roughly 80% of them present only once. The specimen was peripheral blood. The receptors were sampled from a woman aged 65 to 85 with acute or convalescent COVID-19. The CDR3 runs from the conserved cysteine through the conserved F or W. D genes are given only for firm matches. Clone sizes are given selectively: once, few, many, or a class where the clone is expanded.

clone size | J gene | V gene | D gene | CDR3 DNA | CDR3 protein
. | TRBJ2-2 | TRBV24-1 | TRBD2 | TGTGCCACCAGTGATTTGTGGGCTAGCGGGGGGAACACCGGGGAGCTGTTTTTT | CATSDLWASGGNTGELFF
many | TRBJ1-2 | TRBV9 | TRBD1 | TGTGCCAGCAGCTCAGACAAGCGAACAGGGGGCTTTCGCTACACCTTC | CASSSDKRTGGFRYTF
once | TRBJ1-4 | TRBV18 | . | TGTGCCAGCTCATCGGAGGGGACTTGGAATGAAAAACTGTTTTTT | CASSSEGTWNEKLFF
. | TRBJ1-1 | TRBV29-1 | TRBD1 | TGCAGCGTTCGCACAGGGGACACTGAAGCTTTCTTT | CSVRTGDTEAFF
. | TRBJ2-3 | TRBV6-4 | TRBD1 | TGTGCCAGCAGTGGGACAGGGCGTCCTAGCACAGATACGCAGTATTTT | CASSGTGRPSTDTQYF
. | TRBJ2-7 | TRBV11-2 | TRBD1 | TGTGCCAGCAGCCGTACCGGCCTGACCGGGACAGGGGGGGACGAGCAGTACTTC | CASSRTGLTGTGGDEQYF
once | TRBJ2-7 | TRBV7-2 | TRBD2 | TGTGCCAGCAGCTCGAGCCCGACTAGCGGGGGGGCCGGCGAGCAGTACTTC | CASSSSPTSGGAGEQYF
. | TRBJ1-5 | TRBV7-2 | TRBD1 | TGTGCCAGCAGCTTTGGACAGGGTAACAATCAGCCCCAGCATTTT | CASSFGQGNNQPQHF
. | TRBJ2-1 | TRBV21-1 | . | TGTGCCAGCAGCAAAGGGGGGGAAGCGTCGGCCTACAATGAGCAGTTCTTC | CASSKGGEASAYNEQFF
. | TRBJ2-4 | TRBV9 | TRBD2 | TGTGCCAGCAGCGTAAGGGAGGGGATTTCGGGAGACATTCAGTACTTC | CASSVREGISGDIQYF
. | TRBJ2-3 | TRBV19 | . | TGTGCCAGTAGTATAGAGGGTCCGGCGGAGGTCACAGATACGCAGTATTTT | CASSIEGPAEVTDTQYF
. | TRBJ1-2 | TRBV3-1/TRBV3-2 | . | TGTGCCAGCAGCCAACGGGACAAATCGCCTAACTATGGCTACACCTTC | CASSQRDKSPNYGYTF
. | TRBJ1-2 | TRBV10-3 | TRBD1 | TGTGCCATCAGCCCCCCACCTCGGGACAGGCTGTATGGCTACACCTTC | CAISPPPRDRLYGYTF
. | TRBJ2-7 | TRBV29-1 | TRBD1 | TGCAGCGTTGAAGTAAACACAGGGGGCTACGAGCAGTACTTC | CSVEVNTGGYEQYF
. | TRBJ1-1 | TRBV6-7 | TRBD1 | TGTGCCAGCAGGAGTACACTCCGGGACAGGCCTATCATGAACACTGAAGCTTTCTTT | CASRSTLRDRPIMNTEAFF
few | TRBJ1-5 | TRBV19 | TRBD1 | TGTGCCAGTAGTATCCTACAGGGGGCGCTGGGCAATCAGCCCCAGCATTTT | CASSILQGALGNQPQHF
. | TRBJ2-1 | TRBV29-1 | . | TGCAGCGTTGGGGGGACAGGACTAGCCTACAATGAGCAGTTCTTC | CSVGGTGLAYNEQFF
. | TRBJ1-6 | TRBV6-5 | . | TGTGCCAGCAGTACCCTAGGGGAAGGGGATTCACCCCTCCACTTT | CASSTLGEGDSPLHF
few | TRBJ1-2 | TRBV18 | . | TGTGCCAGCTCACCAATTACAGGATCAAACTATGGCTACACCTTC | CASSPITGSNYGYTF
. | TRBJ2-5 | TRBV10-2 | . | TGCGCCAGCAGTTTTGCGTTTCGAGAGACCCAGTACTTC | CASSFAFRETQYF
. | TRBJ1-2 | TRBV28 | . | TGTGCCAGCACACCCTCGGGAGTTCTCATTAACTATGGCTACACCTTC | CASTPSGVLINYGYTF
. | TRBJ1-1 | TRBV7-9 | . | TGTGCCAGCAGCATAAGACAGGCAACCAACACTGAAGCTTTCTTT | CASSIRQATNTEAFF
. | TRBJ2-3 | TRBV4-1 | . | TGCGCCAGCAGCCAACCACTACGTAGGAGCCCAGATACGCAGTATTTT | CASSQPLRRSPDTQYF
. | TRBJ2-2 | TRBV5-1 | TRBD2 | TGCGCCAGCAGCGACCGCGGGGGAGAGTCCGGGGAGCTGTTTTTT | CASSDRGGESGELFF
. | TRBJ1-1 | TRBV3-1/TRBV3-2 | . | TGTGCCAGCAGCCAAACGGCCAGGGGACGAGCTTTCTTT | CASSQTARGRAFF
. | TRBJ2-3 | TRBV5-1 | TRBD2 | TGCGCCAGCAGCTCCCGGGGGGGTAGTGGAGATACGCAGTATTTT | CASSSRGGSGDTQYF
. | TRBJ2-7 | TRBV3-1/TRBV3-2 | . | TGTGCCAGCAGCCAAGAGGCCCTCTCAAAGCAGTACTTC | CASSQEALSKQYF
. | TRBJ2-5 | TRBV29-1 | . | TGCAGCGTGCGGCAGAAGGCCCAGTACTTC | CSVRQKAQYF
. | TRBJ2-5 | TRBV6-5 | TRBD1 | TGTGCCAGCACAAAAGGGGGCACCGGGGACACCCAGTACTTC | CASTKGGTGDTQYF
. | TRBJ2-5 | TRBV5-5 | TRBD1 | TGTGCCAGCAGCTTTGGCACAGGGGCCCAAGAGACCCAGTACTTC | CASSFGTGAQETQYF
. | TRBJ1-1 | TRBV10-3 | . | TGTGCCATCAGTGATAGGTCCGCAGGGGCGCAAGCTTTCTTT | CAISDRSAGAQAFF
. | TRBJ2-7 | TRBV6-5 | TRBD1 | TGTGCCAGCAGGGCCGGACAGGGGGCATCCTACGAGCAGTACTTC | CASRAGQGASYEQYF
. | TRBJ2-1 | TRBV3-1/TRBV3-2 | TRBD2 | TGTGCCAGCAGCCCGGGACTAGCGGGGGGGCATGAGCAGTTCTTC | CASSPGLAGGHEQFF
. | TRBJ2-3 | TRBV7-2 | . | TGTGCCAGCAGCTTAGATCGACAGCCCACAGATACGCAGTATTTT | CASSLDRQPTDTQYF
. | TRBJ2-5 | TRBV7-2 | TRBD2 | TGTGCCAGCAGCTTCCGTCGTAGCGGGGAGACCCAGTACTTC | CASSFRRSGETQYF
. | TRBJ2-3 | TRBV29-1 | TRBD2 | TGCAGCGTGGGGTCCGGGACTAGCGGCGGTACGCAGTATTTT | CSVGSGTSGGTQYF
. | TRBJ2-7 | TRBV6-5 | TRBD1 | TGTGCCAGCAGTTACTCGACCGGGACAGGCTCCTACGAGCAGTACTTC | CASSYSTGTGSYEQYF
once | TRBJ2-2 | TRBV7-9 | TRBD1 | TGTGCCAGCAGCTTAGGAGGGGGCAGGACGAACACCGGGGAGCTGTTTTTT | CASSLGGGRTNTGELFF
. | TRBJ2-3 | TRBV7-2 | . | TGTGCCAGCAGCTTAGTACGACAAGATACGCAGTATTTT | CASSLVRQDTQYF
. | TRBJ1-1 | TRBV28 | . | TGTGCCAGCAGTGCACAGGGACCGGAAGCTTTCTTT | CASSAQGPEAFF
. | TRBJ1-1 | TRBV30 | . | TGTGCCTGGAGTGTTTATAGTGAAGCTTTCTTT | CAWSVYSEAFF
once | TRBJ1-2 | TRBV7-8 | TRBD1 | TGTGCCAGCAGCTTAGATCTTGGGACAGGGCGCGCTGGCTACACCTTC | CASSLDLGTGRAGYTF
. | TRBJ1-2 | TRBV6-2/TRBV6-3 | . | TGTGCCAGCAGTTACTCCGGGTTACCGGGCTACACCTTC | CASSYSGLPGYTF
few | TRBJ2-7 | TRBV18 | . | TGTGCCAGCTCACCCAACCCTCAGGGGCACGAGCAGTACTTC | CASSPNPQGHEQYF
. | TRBJ1-5 | TRBV6-5 | TRBD1 | TGTGCCAGCACCGACAGGGGAAACAATCAGCCCCAGCATTTT | CASTDRGNNQPQHF
medium-sized | TRBJ1-4 | TRBV29-1 | . | TGCAGCGTTGGTTCCAGGGGAGTCGAAAAACTGTTTTTT | CSVGSRGVEKLFF
. | TRBJ1-3 | TRBV30 | . | TGTGCCTGGAGCGGAGGGCCGGGAAACACCATATATTTT | CAWSGGPGNTIYF
. | TRBJ2-2 | TRBV30 | TRBD1 | TGTGCCTGGAGCCCGGGACAGGGGACCGGGGAGCTGTTTTTT | CAWSPGQGTGELFF
. | TRBJ1-5 | TRBV19 | . | TGTGCCAGTAGTATGTGGACAGTCGGAAATCAGCCCCAGCATTTT | CASSMWTVGNQPQHF